The rows below give T cell receptor beta chains drawn from one sample of a study of blood T cell repertoires in COVID-19. Data came from immunoSEQ multiplex PCR; TCRdb stores just in-frame clones and leaves some out. The table includes approximately 300,000 clones, roughly 84% detected once. Sequenced sample: peripheral blood. The receptors here all came from a man aged 50 or older with active or convalescent COVID-19. The CDR3 runs from the conserved cysteine through the conserved F or W. The D gene is left open where the match is weak. Only part of the rows carry a size: once, few, many, or a class if the clone is expanded.

V gene: TRBV29-1
D gene: TRBD1
J gene: TRBJ2-7
clone size: NA
CDR3 length: 13
CDR3 protein: CSVVGQGAVEQYF
CDR3 DNA: TGCAGCGTTGTAGGACAGGGGGCTGTCGAGCAGTACTTC

V gene: TRBV7-9
D gene: TRBD1
J gene: TRBJ1-4
clone size: NA
CDR3 length: 15
CDR3 protein: CASSPPGQGGEKLFF
CDR3 DNA: TGTGCCAGCAGTCCCCCGGGACAGGGTGGGGAAAAACTGTTTTTT

V gene: TRBV28
D gene: TRBD1
J gene: TRBJ1-5
clone size: few
CDR3 length: 13
CDR3 protein: CASRQGFNQPQHF
CDR3 DNA: TGTGCCAGCCGACAGGGTTTCAATCAGCCCCAGCATTTT

V gene: TRBV19
D gene: TRBD1
J gene: TRBJ1-5
clone size: NA
CDR3 length: 16
CDR3 protein: CASSTTGVGSNQPQHF
CDR3 DNA: TGTGCCAGTAGTACAACAGGGGTGGGGAGCAATCAGCCCCAGCATTTT

V gene: TRBV15
D gene: TRBD1
J gene: TRBJ1-5
clone size: NA
CDR3 length: 19
CDR3 protein: CATSRGTGFSLGGNQPQHF
CDR3 DNA: TGTGCCACCAGCAGGGGGACAGGGTTTTCTCTAGGAGGCAATCAGCCCCAGCATTTT

V gene: TRBV19
D gene: TRBD1
J gene: TRBJ1-2
clone size: NA
CDR3 length: 14
CDR3 protein: CASSILGTDYGYTF
CDR3 DNA: TGTGCCAGTAGTATCCTGGGGACAGACTATGGCTACACCTTC

V gene: TRBV4-3
D gene: TRBD1
J gene: TRBJ2-7
clone size: NA
CDR3 length: 15
CDR3 protein: CASSQYRGFPYEQYF
CDR3 DNA: TGCGCCAGCAGCCAATACAGGGGGTTTCCCTACGAGCAGTACTTC

V gene: TRBV7-9
D gene: NA
J gene: TRBJ1-2
clone size: once
CDR3 length: 11
CDR3 protein: CASSLGHRHTF
CDR3 DNA: TGTGCCAGCAGCTTAGGACACCGGCACACCTTC

V gene: TRBV21-1
D gene: NA
J gene: TRBJ1-2
clone size: once
CDR3 length: 15
CDR3 protein: CASGRTGAGCYGYTF
CDR3 DNA: TGTGCCAGCGGACGGACCGGCGCGGGATGCTATGGCTACACCTTC

V gene: TRBV29-1
D gene: TRBD2
J gene: TRBJ2-1
clone size: NA
CDR3 length: 15
CDR3 protein: CSVLRTSPVVGEQFF
CDR3 DNA: TGCAGCGTCCTAAGGACTAGCCCAGTAGTAGGAGAGCAGTTCTTC

V gene: TRBV18
D gene: NA
J gene: TRBJ2-5
clone size: NA
CDR3 length: 14
CDR3 protein: CASSPGSRGETQYF
CDR3 DNA: TGTGCCAGCTCACCGGGTTCGAGGGGGGAGACCCAGTACTTC

V gene: TRBV28
D gene: NA
J gene: TRBJ1-4
clone size: NA
CDR3 length: 14
CDR3 protein: CASSTRRGNEKLFF
CDR3 DNA: TGTGCCAGCAGTACCCGCCGGGGTAATGAAAAACTGTTTTTT

V gene: TRBV6-5
D gene: NA
J gene: TRBJ1-4
clone size: NA
CDR3 length: 13
CDR3 protein: CASRTTGGEKLFF
CDR3 DNA: TGTGCCAGCAGGACGACGGGGGGTGAAAAACTGTTTTTT

V gene: TRBV7-2
D gene: TRBD2
J gene: TRBJ2-7
clone size: NA
CDR3 length: 15
CDR3 protein: CASSLGSGSSYEQYF
CDR3 DNA: TGTGCCAGCAGCTTAGGGAGCGGGAGCTCCTACGAGCAGTACTTC

V gene: TRBV7-2
D gene: NA
J gene: TRBJ2-1
clone size: NA
CDR3 length: 13
CDR3 protein: CASSFSRPDEQFF
CDR3 DNA: TGTGCCAGCAGCTTTAGCCGGCCCGATGAGCAGTTCTTC

V gene: TRBV7-2
D gene: NA
J gene: TRBJ1-5
clone size: few
CDR3 length: 13
CDR3 protein: CASSPNHYQPQHF
CDR3 DNA: TGTGCCAGCAGCCCTAATCATTATCAGCCCCAGCATTTT

V gene: TRBV28
D gene: NA
J gene: TRBJ1-6
clone size: once
CDR3 length: 18
CDR3 protein: CASSVRDTLITYNSPLHF
CDR3 DNA: TGTGCCAGCAGTGTCCGGGACACCCTTATTACCTATAATTCACCCCTCCACTTT

V gene: TRBV5-1
D gene: NA
J gene: TRBJ2-5
clone size: few
CDR3 length: 15
CDR3 protein: CASSLDGRARETQYF
CDR3 DNA: TGCGCCAGCAGCTTGGACGGCAGGGCCCGAGAGACCCAGTACTTC

V gene: TRBV3-1/TRBV3-2
D gene: NA
J gene: TRBJ2-7
clone size: NA
CDR3 length: 13
CDR3 protein: CASSQVSGSEQYF
CDR3 DNA: TGTGCCAGCAGCCAAGTATCAGGAAGTGAGCAGTACTTC

V gene: TRBV30
D gene: NA
J gene: TRBJ1-3
clone size: NA
CDR3 length: 17
CDR3 protein: CAWSARVFGNSGNTIYF
CDR3 DNA: TGTGCCTGGAGTGCCAGGGTATTTGGCAACTCTGGAAACACCATATATTTT

V gene: TRBV21-1
D gene: NA
J gene: TRBJ1-5
clone size: NA
CDR3 length: 16
CDR3 protein: CASSKGGASSIQPQHF
CDR3 DNA: TGTGCCAGCAGCAAGGGGGGGGCGTCAAGTATACAGCCCCAGCATTTT

V gene: TRBV7-9
D gene: NA
J gene: TRBJ1-1
clone size: NA
CDR3 length: 13
CDR3 protein: CAVERAMNTEAFF
CDR3 DNA: TGTGCCGTCGAGCGGGCTATGAACACTGAAGCTTTCTTT

V gene: TRBV28
D gene: NA
J gene: TRBJ1-5
clone size: NA
CDR3 length: 14
CDR3 protein: CASSLMSRVQPQHF
CDR3 DNA: TGTGCCAGCAGTTTAATGTCCAGGGTTCAGCCCCAGCATTTT

V gene: TRBV4-3
D gene: NA
J gene: TRBJ1-3
clone size: NA
CDR3 length: 13
CDR3 protein: CASSLSSGNTIYF
CDR3 DNA: TGCGCCAGCAGCCTCTCCTCTGGAAACACCATATATTTT

V gene: TRBV19
D gene: TRBD1
J gene: TRBJ2-2
clone size: NA
CDR3 length: 13
CDR3 protein: CASSGQGLGELFF
CDR3 DNA: TGTGCCAGTAGTGGACAGGGGTTGGGGGAGCTGTTTTTT

V gene: TRBV28
D gene: NA
J gene: TRBJ1-2
clone size: NA
CDR3 length: 12
CDR3 protein: CASKTGPYGYTF
CDR3 DNA: TGTGCCAGCAAAACAGGGCCCTATGGCTACACCTTC

V gene: TRBV7-9
D gene: TRBD1
J gene: TRBJ2-5
clone size: NA
CDR3 length: 15
CDR3 protein: CASSLSGTGVGTQYF
CDR3 DNA: TGTGCCAGCAGCTTATCCGGGACAGGGGTTGGGACCCAGTACTTC

V gene: TRBV27
D gene: NA
J gene: TRBJ1-1
clone size: NA
CDR3 length: 16
CDR3 protein: CASSLSGEGLNTEAFF
CDR3 DNA: TGTGCCAGCAGTTTATCGGGGGAGGGCTTGAACACTGAAGCTTTCTTT

V gene: TRBV7-3
D gene: TRBD1
J gene: TRBJ1-2
clone size: NA
CDR3 length: 13
CDR3 protein: CASSSQTGDGYTF
CDR3 DNA: TGTGCCAGCAGCTCCCAAACAGGGGATGGCTACACCTTC

V gene: TRBV7-2
D gene: NA
J gene: TRBJ1-5
clone size: NA
CDR3 length: 15
CDR3 protein: CASSLAPTLSQPQHF
CDR3 DNA: TGTGCCAGCAGCTTAGCGCCTACTTTGAGTCAGCCCCAGCATTTT

V gene: TRBV27
D gene: TRBD1
J gene: TRBJ1-6
clone size: NA
CDR3 length: 15
CDR3 protein: CASSLWGQGRSPLHF
CDR3 DNA: TGTGCCAGCAGTTTGTGGGGACAGGGTCGTTCACCCCTCCACTTT

V gene: TRBV7-2
D gene: TRBD1
J gene: TRBJ1-5
clone size: NA
CDR3 length: 15
CDR3 protein: CASSYTDRGTQPQHF
CDR3 DNA: TGTGCCAGCAGCTATACCGACAGGGGCACTCAGCCCCAGCATTTT

V gene: TRBV19
D gene: NA
J gene: TRBJ1-2
clone size: NA
CDR3 length: 14
CDR3 protein: CASSITTANYGYTF
CDR3 DNA: TGTGCCAGTAGTATAACGACAGCTAACTATGGCTACACCTTC